The 25 T cell receptor beta chains below all came from one sample that was sequenced in a study of human T cells and chemical hapten exposure. Specified time point: pre-sensitization, week 0. The treatment was: therapeutic diphenylcyclopropenone sensitization with weekly scalp DPC. TCRdb reanalysed the RACE reads using MiXCR and keeps one entry per CDR3 protein. The repertoire holds some 330,000 distinct CDR3 sequences, with 5.5% as singletons. The sequencing used whole blood, collected in connection with sensitization to the hapten diphenylcyclopropenone (DPC). Receptors originate from a young woman with alopecia areata. Some clones in this sample may be carry-over from other donors' samples.

This clonotype was counted a few times. This rearrangement joins TRBV5-8 to TRBJ2-1, with TRBD2 matching over 12 bases. The V and J ends lost 6 bases and 3 bases, in that order; junction bases with no gene match: 4. Germline-derived CDR1 and CDR2 are SGHTS and YDEGEE. The CDR3 covers 15 residues. The CDR3 coding sequence is TGTGCCAGCACAGGACTAGCGGGATACTACAATGAGCAGTTCTTC. It translates to CASTGLAGYYNEQFF.

The CDR3 DNA is TGTGCCAGCTCAGGGGGGGCGGCGAACTATGGCTACACCTTC. It codes for CASSGGAANYGYTF. The V and J genes are TRBV5-4 and TRBJ1-2, with TRBD1 identical over 7 bases. Trimming took 7 bases from V and 2 from J; bases not matched to a gene: 8. CDR3 length: 14 amino acids. From germline, CDR1 is SGHNT and CDR2 YYREEE (reference sequence).

This clonotype occurred a few times. The CDR3 protein is CSARSITSGVYNEQFF. CDR3 nucleotide sequence: TGCAGTGCTAGATCAATTACTAGCGGGGTTTACAATGAGCAGTTCTTC. This sequence joins TRBV20-1 and TRBJ2-1; 10 bases agree with TRBD2. With V trimmed by 2 bases and J by 4 bases, 8 bases remained unmatched. Germline CDR1 reads DFQATT; CDR2 reads SNEGSKA (reference sequence). The CDR3 covers 16 residues.

This clonotype appeared many times. The V and J genes are TRBV29-1 and TRBJ1-3; no firm D call. V lost 7 bases to trimming and J lost 0 bases, with 19 bases between them. CDR3 length equals 16 residues. From germline, CDR1 is SQVTM and CDR2 ANQGSEA. As DNA, the CDR3 is TGCAGCGCGTTACCACCTTCGGGCTCCTCTGGAAACACCATATATTTT. It specifies CSALPPSGSSGNTIYF.

This clonotype was counted ten times or more. This chain uses TRBV18 with TRBJ1-4; D is unclear. Germline V gene sequence: CDR1 KGHSH, CDR2 LQKENI. This CDR3 spans 15 amino acids. V lost 2 bases and J lost 5, with 12 bases in between. The CDR3 sequence is CASSPDGSANEKLFF. CDR3 nucleotides: TGTGCCAGCTCACCAGATGGTTCAGCAAATGAAAAACTGTTTTTT.

The CDR3 nucleotides read TGCGCCAGCAGCCGTCGGCAGGGAGCTGAAGCTTTCTTT. Translated, it gives CASSRRQGAEAFF. This sequence joins TRBV4-3 and TRBJ1-1, with D possibly TRBD1 on 5 matching bases. This CDR3 has 13 amino acids. V lost 4 bases to trimming and J lost 6 bases, with 12 bases between them. Germline loops: CDR1 LGHNA, CDR2 YSLEER.

This clonotype has a handful of counts. The J gene is TRBJ1-1, the V gene TRBV20-1; 7 nucleotides line up with TRBD1. Looked up from germline, CDR1 is DFQATT and CDR2 is SNEGSKA (reference sequence). This CDR3 is built from 18 residues. The junction had 15 bases not matched to a gene; V was cut back by 1 base and J by 1 base. The CDR3 loop is CSARVIRQGVSGNTEAFF. The CDR3 DNA reads TGCAGTGCTAGAGTTATCCGACAGGGAGTTAGTGGGAACACTGAAGCTTTCTTT.

This chain links TRBV20-1 with TRBJ1-1; maybe TRBD1 (5 bases). V was cut by 1 base and J by 4 bases, with 13 bases left in between. From germline, CDR1 is DFQATT and CDR2 SNEGSKA (reference sequence). There are 14 residues in the CDR3. The CDR3 sequence: CSARVQRGVTEAFF. DNA of the CDR3: TGCAGTGCTAGAGTCCAGCGGGGGGTCACTGAAGCTTTCTTT.

This clonotype occurred many times. V usage is TRBV6-2 or TRBV6-3 and J usage is TRBJ2-2; 10 bases line up with TRBD2. V shed 0 bases and J 1 base; nucleotides not matched to a gene: 5. Germline CDR1 reads MNHEY; CDR2 reads SVGEGT. The CDR3 extends over 18 amino acids. In DNA, the CDR3 is TGTGCCAGCAGTTACTCGTCCCGACTAGCGGGGAACACCGGGGAGCTGTTTTTT. Amino acid sequence: CASSYSSRLAGNTGELFF.

V usage is TRBV12-3 or TRBV12-4 and J usage is TRBJ2-3; D is uncertain. The CDR3 covers 12 residues. Trimming removed 8 bases at V and 1 base at J, with 7 bases between. The CDR3 nucleotides read TGTGCCAGCGCCAAGGGCACAGATACGCAGTATTTT. This encodes CASAKGTDTQYF.

This clonotype was detected a few times. The V gene is TRBV6-2 or TRBV6-3, the J gene TRBJ1-3; D gene ambiguous. The CDR3 has 15 residues. CDR1 is MNHEY and CDR2 is SVGEGT in the germline V gene. Trimming took off 6 bases at V and 8 bases at J, with 20 bases between the two ends. CDR3 in DNA: TGTGCCAGCAGCTCCCCTATGCGCGGATCGGACACCATATATTTT. The encoded protein is CASSSPMRGSDTIYF.

This clonotype was seen at least ten times. This chain uses TRBV7-8 with TRBJ2-3; no clear D. The CDR3 covers 14 residues. Trimming took off 1 base at V and 2 bases at J, with 7 bases between the two ends. The V gene's germline CDR1 is SGHVS and CDR2 FQNEAQ. The CDR3 loop reads CASSLDRVTDTQYF. The CDR3, as DNA: TGTGCCAGCAGCTTAGATAGGGTCACAGATACGCAGTATTTT.

CDR3 sequence: CASSGGKGNQPQHF. CDR3 DNA sequence: TGTGCCAGCAGCGGGGGAAAGGGCAATCAGCCCCAGCATTTT. V is TRBV3-1 and J is TRBJ1-5; possible D gene TRBD1, 5 bases. This CDR3 is built from 14 residues. Germline CDR1 LGHDT, CDR2 YNNKEL (reference sequence). Trimming took off 5 bases at V and 2 bases at J, with 10 bases between the two ends.

This clonotype has just a few counts. The V gene is TRBV15, the J gene TRBJ2-4; 7 bases line up with TRBD2. The CDR3 loop spans 12 amino acids. V was pared by 8 bases and J by 6 bases, with 4 bases of the junction left unmatched. Germline assignment: CDR1 LNHNV and CDR2 YYDKDF (reference sequence). The CDR3 loop reads CATQASGNIQYF. In nucleotides, the CDR3 is TGTGCCACCCAGGCTAGCGGAAACATTCAGTACTTC.

This clonotype was seen repeatedly, ten times or more. The chain links TRBV7-8 to TRBJ1-6, with 9 bases lining up with TRBD1. The germline gives CDR1 SGHVS, CDR2 FQNEAQ. Trimming cost V 5 bases and J 7 bases; bases outside gene matches: 9. The CDR3 consists of 16 residues. For the CDR3, the DNA is TGTGCCAGCAGCCCCGGGACAGGGTTGAGGAATTCACCCCTCCACTTT. Its translation is CASSPGTGLRNSPLHF.

In this sample, this clonotype turned up many times. This chain uses TRBV3-1 with TRBJ2-7; TRBD1 or TRBD2 may be the D gene (6 bases each). This CDR3 contains 15 residues. V was shortened by 1 base and J by 5 bases, with 15 bases between the two germline ends. Germline loops: CDR1 LGHDT, CDR2 YNNKEL (reference sequence). CDR3 region: CASSQGGAVNDEQYF. The CDR3, as DNA: TGTGCCAGCAGCCAAGGGGGGGCAGTAAACGACGAGCAGTACTTC.

About this clonotype: An end of the junction does not agree with germline; a read error may underlie this. This chain connects TRBV14 to TRBJ1-1; D is ambiguous. CDR3 length: 14 residues. Germline CDR1 SGHDN, CDR2 FVKESK. CDR3 region: CASTQVVGSTEAFF. CDR3 nucleotide sequence: TGTGCCAGCACCCAAGTCGTGGGGAGCACTGAAGCTTTCTTT.

The sample holds a few counts of this clonotype. This chain connects TRBV20-1 to TRBJ2-1, with TRBD2 matching 8 bases. Trimming cost V 8 bases and J 4 bases; bases outside gene matches: 16. The V gene's germline CDR1 is DFQATT and CDR2 SNEGSKA (reference sequence). The CDR3 contains 16 residues. The CDR3 DNA sequence: TGCAGTACCCTCCCTGCGGGGGGACTAGTATACAATGAGCAGTTCTTC. It is translated as CSTLPAGGLVYNEQFF.

This clonotype was recorded a few times. The V call is TRBV29-1, the J call TRBJ1-2; D uncertain. CDR1 and CDR2 from the germline V gene are SQVTM and ANQGSEA. V lost 6 bases and J 8 bases, leaving 25 bases between the germline ends. The CDR3 has 15 residues. The CDR3 loop is CSVEGQFLTSGGYTF. CDR3 bases: TGCAGCGTAGAGGGCCAGTTCCTCACCTCCGGAGGCTACACCTTC.

This clonotype was observed at least ten times. CDR3 in DNA: TGTGCCAGCAGTTTACTCGGGACAGGGTACACTGAAGCTTTCTTT. Residues: CASSLLGTGYTEAFF. The rearrangement links TRBV28 to TRBJ1-1, with TRBD1 matching over 9 bases. V lost 2 bases, J lost 3 bases, and 4 bases stayed unmatched. The CDR3 is 15 residues long. Germline CDR1 and CDR2: MDHEN and SYDVKM.

This clonotype turned up a few times. The rearrangement joins TRBV6-2 or TRBV6-3 to TRBJ2-1; D perhaps matches TRBD1 (5 bases). Per germline, CDR1 MNHEY and CDR2 SVGEGT. The CDR3 covers 14 residues. In nucleotides, the CDR3 is TGTGCTTCGAGACAGCTTAATTCCTACAATGAGCAGTTCTTC. Translating it yields CASRQLNSYNEQFF.

This clonotype was seen more than once but under ten times. The rearrangement uses TRBV5-6 and TRBJ1-3; D uncertain. Trimming stripped 0 bases from V and 0 bases from J, with 7 bases between. The CDR3 runs 15 residues. Germline loops: CDR1 SGHDT, CDR2 YYEEEE. CDR3 amino acids: CASSLGTASGNTIYF. The CDR3 DNA follows: TGTGCCAGCAGCTTGGGTACAGCCTCTGGAAACACCATATATTTT.

This clonotype was counted only a few times. V gene TRBV29-1 combines with J gene TRBJ1-1; 7 bases map to TRBD1. V gave up 7 bases and J gave up 1 base; unmatched junction bases: 3. Per germline, CDR1 SQVTM and CDR2 ANQGSEA. The CDR3 has 12 amino acids. The CDR3, as DNA: TGCAGCGCCGGACAGGAGAACACTGAAGCTTTCTTT. Protein sequence: CSAGQENTEAFF.

This clonotype was counted between two and nine times. The chain carries TRBV7-6 and TRBJ2-2; D remains unclear. V was trimmed by 1 base and J by 0 bases, leaving 3 bases between them. The CDR3 extends over 14 amino acids. The V gene's germline CDR1 is SGHVS and CDR2 FNYEAQ. The CDR3 DNA reads TGTGCCAGCAGCTTAGAGCCGAACACCGGGGAGCTGTTTTTT. Its protein is CASSLEPNTGELFF.

This clonotype appeared many times. This chain uses TRBV2 with TRBJ1-5, with 7 bases identical to TRBD1. The V gene end was trimmed by 1 base and the J gene end by 5 bases; junction bases not matched to a gene: 5. This CDR3 comprises 15 residues. Germline CDR1 and CDR2: SNHLY and FYNNEI. CDR3 DNA: TGTGCCAGCAGTGAAGTTGGGACAGCCCATCAGCCCCAGCATTTT. It translates to CASSEVGTAHQPQHF.